This note documents a single TCR beta chain sequence. Germline loops: CDR1 SGHTA, CDR2 FQGNSA. The V gene end was trimmed by 1 base and the J gene end by 2 bases; junction bases not matched to a gene: 12. The CDR3 is 18 residues long. The assay was immunoSEQ multiplex PCR, and TCRdb's table has in-frame clones only and misses some. The table includes nearly 90,000 clones, 85% to 95% detected once. This sample was included in a study of technical replicates of blood from a handful of donors. This sequence joins TRBV7-2 and TRBJ2-7; 9 positions agree with TRBD2. The sequenced material came from T cells isolated from PBMCs. This clonotype was sampled from a human donor in good health. Written as DNA, the CDR3 is TGTGCCAGCAGCTTAGATTTCCCCGGGACTAGCTATACCTACGAGCAGTACTTC. Protein product: CASSLDFPGTSYTYEQYF.